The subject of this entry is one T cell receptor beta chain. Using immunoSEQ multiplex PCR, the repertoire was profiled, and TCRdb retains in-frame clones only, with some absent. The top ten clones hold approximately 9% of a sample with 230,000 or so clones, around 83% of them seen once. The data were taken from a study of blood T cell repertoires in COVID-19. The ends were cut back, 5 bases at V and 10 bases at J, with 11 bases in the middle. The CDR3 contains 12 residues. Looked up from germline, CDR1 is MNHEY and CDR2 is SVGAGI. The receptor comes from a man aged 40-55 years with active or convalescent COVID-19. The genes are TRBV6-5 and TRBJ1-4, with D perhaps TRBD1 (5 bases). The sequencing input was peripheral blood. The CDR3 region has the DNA TGTGCCAGCAGTAGTTACGGGGGAAAACTGTTTTTT. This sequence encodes CASSSYGGKLFF.